The sequence of this T cell receptor beta chain was determined in a study of blood T cell repertoires in COVID-19. CDR1 MDHEN and CDR2 SYDVKM come from the germline V gene. Trimming pared 5 bases from V and 3 bases from J, leaving 7 bases between. The CDR3 extends over 13 amino acids. Repertoires were generated with immunoSEQ multiplex PCR, while TCRdb's copy carries only in-frame clones and drops some. This sample has roughly 100,000 clones, with more than 65% found just once. The source material was peripheral blood. The chain employs TRBV28 and TRBJ2-2, with D possibly TRBD1 on 5 matching bases. The sequence was obtained from a woman aged 80 or over with active or convalescent COVID-19. As DNA, the CDR3 is TGTGCCAGCAGTGCAGGGTACACCGGGGAGCTGTTTTTT. It is translated as CASSAGYTGELFF.